The entry that follows covers one T cell receptor beta chain sequence. Germline V gene sequence: CDR1 MGHDK, CDR2 SYGVNS. The CDR3 length is 14 residues. V was cut by 4 bases and J by 2 bases, with 11 bases left in between. This entry comes from a study of CD8+CD57+ T cells in acquired aplastic anemia. Genomic DNA provided the template from which TCR beta VDJ and CDR3 profiles were obtained. TCRdb fed the reads into MiXCR, producing one record per CDR3 protein. The sample carries 150,000 to 200,000 distinct CDR3 sequences, over 40% recorded once. The patients chosen for sequencing had shown expansion of CD8+CD57+ cells (detected by flow cytometry). None of the patients had been given any therapy when their blood was sampled.

This receptor was obtained from a human donor with aplastic anemia. Sequenced input: sorted CD4+, CD8+, or CD8+CD57+ T cells (not recorded which) from PBMCs. The chain links TRBV25-1 to TRBJ1-1; the D is unclear. CDR3 in amino acids: CASSVGGTNTEAFF. DNA of the CDR3: TGTGCCAGCAGTGTTGGCGGCACTAACACTGAAGCTTTCTTT. Looking up the rest from reference TRBV25-1 and TRBJ1-1 gives the full variable domain: EADIYQTPRYLVIGTGKKITLECSQTMGHDKMYWYQQDPGMELHLIHYSYGVNSTEKGDLSSESTVSRIRTEHFPLTLESARPSHTSQYLCASSVGGTNTEAFFGQGTRLTVV.